The present entry profiles one T cell receptor beta chain with its context. No antigen is known for it. Germline values: CDR1 LNHNV, CDR2 YYDKDF (reference sequence). The CDR3 spans 15 residues. Trimming shortened V by 4 bases and J by 0 bases, and 7 bases separated the two germline ends. These data originate in a study of T cell responses to AZD1222 COVID-19 vaccine. General study points: Mostly white British, mostly female donors; authors suggested clonal diversity may be underestimated. Spike as a whole was targeted by vaccine-associated CD4 TCRs, dominant at 160-218 and 743-854. Only five to seven AZD1222 recipients were seropositive at baseline.

Produced via immunoSEQ multiplex PCR; TCRdb's table is partial and in-frame only. The data hold roughly 100,000 clones, with roughly 89% observed a single time. The input for sequencing was peripheral blood, taken 28 days after the second AZD1222 dose. The sequence derives from an adult who received the AZD1222 COVID-19 vaccine. This chain connects TRBV15 to TRBJ2-6; no reliable D call. The CDR3 DNA reads as TGTGCCACCAGCACGTTAAGCTCTGGGGCCAACGTCCTGACTTTC. The encoded protein is CATSTLSSGANVLTF.